Below are 25 T cell receptor beta chains sequenced from a single sample in a study of neurological immune-mediated disorders (dated by TCRdb to between 2017 and 2020). Libraries were prepared through 5' RACE. Sequencing used an Illumina HiSeq 2500. The raw public data were reprocessed by TCRdb itself: fastp quality trimming at Q25, MiXCR clonotype calling, in-frame beta chains only. Each entry is one CDR3 protein sequence, shown with its most common DNA and genes. Counted in this sample were about 51,000 distinct CDR3 sequences; 15% to 20% of them appeared once. The ten biggest clones cover 4% to 4.5% of the sample. What was sequenced was PBMCs. The receptor set was obtained from a man between 60 and 75 years old in good health.

This clonotype was found many times. V and J are TRBV5-1 and TRBJ2-1; perhaps TRBD2 as D (6 bases). Germline V gene data show CDR1 as SGHRS and CDR2 as YFSETQ. The CDR3 is 15 residues long. Between the trimmed V and J ends, which lost 4 bases and 6 bases, there was a span of 17 bases. The CDR3 nucleotides read TGCGCCAGCAGCCCGCGGGGATCCCGCTCCAATGAGCAGTTCTTC. It is translated as CASSPRGSRSNEQFF.

Of note for this clonotype: At one end, the junction sequence differs from germline, possibly due to a read error. The rearrangement joins TRBV5-1 to TRBJ2-1; TRBD2 is a possible D gene (6 bases). This CDR3 has 16 residues. CDR1 and CDR2 (germline): SGHRS, YFSETQ. CDR3 bases: TGCGCCAACAGCCCCTCTAGCGCCTACACTTACAATGAGCAGTTCTTC. Its protein product is CANSPSSAYTYNEQFF.

This clonotype showed up many times. The chain carries TRBV6-2 or TRBV6-3 and TRBJ1-5; tentatively, D is TRBD1 (5 bases). Germline CDR1 reads MNHEY; CDR2 reads SVGEGT. This CDR3 is built from 14 residues. Deletions cut 2 bases from V and 3 bases from J, with 8 bases between. DNA for the CDR3: TGTGCCAGCAGTTACGGGGCAGACAATCAGCCCCAGCATTTT. This encodes CASSYGADNQPQHF.

This clonotype has a count of ten or more. V is TRBV24-1 and J is TRBJ1-6; no clear D gene. The germline CDR1 and CDR2 sequences are KGHDR and SFDVKD. Trimming left V 6 bases short and J 0 bases short, with 8 bases between. The CDR3 runs to 15 residues. The CDR3 sequence is CATSSGSSYNSPLHF. CDR3 bases: TGTGCCACCAGTTCGGGGAGCTCCTATAATTCACCCCTCCACTTT.

This clonotype came up many times. The V call is TRBV9, the J call TRBJ2-2, with D perhaps given as TRBD1 or TRBD2 (5 bases each). Germline V CDR1 and CDR2: SGDLS, YYNGEE. The V and J ends lost 3 bases and 0 bases respectively, with 9 bases between them. The CDR3 sequence is 15 residues long. CDR3 nucleotide sequence: TGTGCCAGCAGCGCCGGGACGGCGAACACCGGGGAGCTGTTTTTT. This encodes CASSAGTANTGELFF.

This clonotype was counted many times. The DNA of the CDR3 is TGTGCCAGCAGCTCTACTACCCAGGGTACCTACGAGCAGTACTTC. Protein: CASSSTTQGTYEQYF. This chain uses TRBV12-3 or TRBV12-4 with TRBJ2-7; possibly TRBD1 for D (5 bases). This CDR3 contains 15 residues. The ends were cut back, 6 bases at V and 2 bases at J, with 17 bases in the middle.

The chain couples TRBV27 to TRBJ2-6, with TRBD1 matching over 8 bases. This CDR3 contains 18 residues. Trimming removed 5 bases from V and 0 bases from J; junction bases left unmatched: 9. Germline assignment: CDR1 MNHEY and CDR2 SMNVEV (reference sequence). The CDR3 spells CASSKLYGTGSGANVLTF. The CDR3 coding sequence is TGTGCCAGCAGTAAGCTCTACGGGACAGGCTCTGGGGCCAACGTCCTGACTTTC.

The chain links TRBV7-7 to TRBJ2-3; 13 bases align to TRBD2. This CDR3 region has 17 residues. With 5 bases clipped from V and 6 bases from J, the junction kept 11 bases outside the gene matches. Germline-derived CDR1 and CDR2 are SSHAT and FNYEAQ (reference sequence). CDR3 sequence: CASSPQTSGRAMDTQYF. For the CDR3, the DNA is TGTGCCAGCAGCCCCCAAACTAGCGGGAGGGCGATGGATACGCAGTATTTT.

This clonotype appeared a single time. The chain is built from TRBV12-3 or TRBV12-4 and TRBJ1-6, with D possibly TRBD1 on 6 matching bases. CDR3 length equals 15 residues. V was trimmed by 6 bases and J by 7 bases, leaving 16 bases between them. CDR3 sequence (DNA): TGTGCCAGCAGAACATCCGGGACACGAAATTCACCCCTCCACTTT. Its protein is CASRTSGTRNSPLHF.

This clonotype was detected many times. The genes are TRBV7-8 and TRBJ2-2; D possibly corresponds to TRBD1 (6 bases). CDR3 length: 16 amino acids. V was shortened by 5 bases and J by 5 bases, with 18 bases between the two germline ends. CDR1 and CDR2 (germline): SGHVS, FQNEAQ. The CDR3 region is CASSNNYREGTGELFF. The CDR3 region has the DNA TGTGCCAGCAGCAACAATTACAGGGAAGGTACCGGGGAGCTGTTTTTT.

This clonotype came up many times. The chain carries TRBV5-1 and TRBJ2-1; D perhaps matches TRBD2 (7 bases). Germline loops: CDR1 SGHRS, CDR2 YFSETQ. The CDR3 is 15 amino acids. With 1 base removed from V and 10 bases from J, the gap between germline ends came to 18 bases. The CDR3: CASSLQGPATSEQFF. The CDR3 DNA sequence: TGCGCCAGCAGCTTGCAGGGGCCAGCGACTAGCGAGCAGTTCTTC.

This clonotype showed up many times. The chain combines TRBV4-2 with TRBJ2-1; 9 nucleotides align to TRBD2. Per germline, CDR1 LGHNA and CDR2 YNFKEQ. V lost 0 bases to trimming and J lost 6 bases; unmatched junction nucleotides: 12. The CDR3 contains 18 residues. For the CDR3, the DNA is TGTGCCAGCAGCCAAGATTGGTCGGGCGGGAGGGGCCCCAATGAGCAGTTCTTC. Protein product: CASSQDWSGGRGPNEQFF.

Ten or more counts support this clonotype. The chain has TRBV5-1 and TRBJ2-1, with 11 positions matching TRBD2. This CDR3 spans 15 amino acids. After removal of 3 bases from V and 3 bases from J, the junction contained 2 bases not matched to a gene. From germline, CDR1 is SGHRS and CDR2 YFSETQ. CDR3 coding DNA: TGCGCCAGCAGCTCGGGGACTAGCGGCTACAATGAGCAGTTCTTC. This encodes CASSSGTSGYNEQFF.

This clonotype occurred many times. This chain connects TRBV5-1 to TRBJ2-1; no firm D call. The V and J ends lost 4 bases and 5 bases respectively, with 16 bases between them. Germline assignment: CDR1 SGHRS and CDR2 YFSETQ. The CDR3 is 15 residues long. This CDR3 is CASSVGPHPDNEQFF. DNA for the CDR3: TGCGCCAGCAGCGTCGGACCGCACCCGGACAATGAGCAGTTCTTC.

This clonotype came up many times. The chain employs TRBV10-3 and TRBJ1-1, with no clear D. The CDR3 runs to 13 residues. V dropped 2 bases and J dropped 3 bases, with 7 bases sitting between them. CDR1 ENHRY and CDR2 SYGVKD come from the germline V gene. CDR3 residues: CAISETRDTEAFF. CDR3 coding DNA: TGTGCCATCAGTGAGACGAGGGACACTGAAGCTTTCTTT.

This clonotype was observed once. The junction and the germline gene differ at one end; a read error may be behind it. J is TRBJ2-5 and V is TRBV5-1, with no clear D. Germline CDR1 SGHRS, CDR2 YFSETQ. The CDR3 is made up of 11 amino acids. Written as DNA, the CDR3 is TGCGCCAGCAGCTCCGCAGAGACCCATTACTTC. This gives the protein CASSSAETHYF.

This clonotype appeared many times. V and J are TRBV20-1 and TRBJ1-2; D ambiguous. With 4 bases removed from V and 3 bases from J, the gap between germline ends came to 9 bases. CDR1 and CDR2 from the germline V gene are DFQATT and SNEGSKA (reference sequence). The CDR3 is 12 amino acids. The CDR3 region is CSATVTYYGYTF. For the CDR3, the DNA is TGCAGTGCTACCGTTACCTACTATGGCTACACCTTC.

In this sample, this clonotype turned up many times. The genes are TRBV20-1 and TRBJ2-5; 9 positions match TRBD2. With V trimmed by 1 base and J by 5 bases, 8 bases remained unmatched. CDR3 size: 15 residues. Germline V gene data show CDR1 as DFQATT and CDR2 as SNEGSKA (reference sequence). DNA for the CDR3: TGCAGTGCTAGAGTCGCACTAGCGGGCTCGGAGACCCAGTACTTC. Translated, it gives CSARVALAGSETQYF.

This clonotype was picked up a small number of times. CDR3 in amino acids: CATSRDYRTRYEQYF. CDR3 DNA: TGTGCCACCAGCAGAGATTATCGGACGAGGTACGAGCAGTACTTC. The chain uses TRBV15 and TRBJ2-7, with D unclear. CDR1 and CDR2 from the germline V gene are LNHNV and YYDKDF (reference sequence). V lost 0 bases and J lost 4, with 13 bases in between. CDR3 size: 15 residues.

This clonotype came up many times. The V and J genes are TRBV20-1 and TRBJ1-5, with D hard to call. The V and J ends lost 1 base and 5 bases respectively, with 6 bases between them. This CDR3 has 12 residues. Germline V gene sequence: CDR1 DFQATT, CDR2 SNEGSKA (reference sequence). CDR3 region: CSARGEDQPQHF. The DNA for the CDR3 is TGCAGTGCTAGAGGGGAGGATCAGCCCCAGCATTTT.

This clonotype came up many times. The chain joins TRBV7-9 to TRBJ2-1, with 14 bases fitting TRBD2. This CDR3 has 17 residues. The V gene's germline CDR1 is SEHNR and CDR2 FQNEAQ (reference sequence). J lost 9 bases, V lost 4 bases, and 11 bases had no gene match. For the CDR3, the DNA is TGTGCCAGCAGCTCTGATTTACCGGGACTAGCGGGAGCTGAGCAGTTCTTC. Residues: CASSSDLPGLAGAEQFF.

At least ten counts were recorded for this clonotype. The rearrangement links TRBV27 to TRBJ1-2, with TRBD1 matching 10 bases. Per germline, CDR1 MNHEY and CDR2 SMNVEV (reference sequence). This CDR3 is built from 14 residues. After removal of 2 bases from V and 7 bases from J, the junction contained 4 bases not matched to a gene. DNA of the CDR3: TGTGCCAGCAGTTTACCGAGGACAGGGGGTGGCTACACCTTC. Protein: CASSLPRTGGGYTF.

The sample holds many counts of this clonotype. The chain joins TRBV10-3 to TRBJ2-2; D is unclear. V was trimmed by 0 bases and J by 6 bases, leaving 11 bases between them. Germline CDR1 ENHRY, CDR2 SYGVKD. The CDR3 has 15 amino acids. The CDR3 sequence: CAISESVMAAGELFF. CDR3 bases: TGTGCCATCAGTGAGTCGGTTATGGCTGCCGGGGAGCTGTTTTTT.

The chain links TRBV19 to TRBJ2-5; 9 nucleotides align to TRBD2. The V and J ends lost 5 bases and 2 bases, in that order; junction bases with no gene match: 3. This CDR3 has 14 residues. Germline CDR1 and CDR2: LNHDA and SQIVND (reference sequence). For the CDR3, the DNA is TGTGCCAGTAGTGCTAGCGGGACACAAGAGACCCAGTACTTC. As protein: CASSASGTQETQYF.

This clonotype appeared a single time. This chain links TRBV7-6 with TRBJ2-7, with a possible D match to TRBD1 (5 bases). Deletions cut 5 bases from V and 2 bases from J, with 22 bases between. This CDR3 has 17 residues. Germline loops: CDR1 SGHVS, CDR2 FNYEAQ. CDR3 nucleotides: TGTGCCAGCAGCCCTCGCCCGTTAGGGGATTTTCCCTACGAGCAGTACTTC. Amino acid sequence: CASSPRPLGDFPYEQYF.